Sequencing of this T cell receptor beta chain was carried out in a study of blood T cell repertoires in COVID-19. The wider study: Sites in the United States, Italy and Spain provided acute and convalescent COVID-19 samples. In each case, the material was cDNA or gDNA derived from T cells, B-cell-depleted T cells, or PBMCs.

Seattle's cohort entered during active infection and was followed longitudinally. Sequencing was performed with immunoSEQ multiplex PCR; in TCRdb, only in-frame clones are kept and a portion is missing. There are hundreds of thousands of clones in the sample; approximately 85% occur only once, and roughly 5.3% lies in the top ten. The junction had 9 bases not matched to a gene; V was cut back by 4 bases and J by 6 bases. The V gene's germline CDR1 is SGHDN and CDR2 FVKESK. The CDR3 is made up of 16 amino acids. The source is a man in his fifties with COVID-19, enrolled during active disease. Sequencing was performed on peripheral blood. The chain couples TRBV14 to TRBJ2-1; 10 nucleotides match TRBD2. The CDR3 sequence is CASSPKWASGGNEQFF. The CDR3 region has the DNA TGTGCCAGCAGCCCCAAATGGGCTAGCGGGGGCAATGAGCAGTTCTTC.